Listed below are T cell receptor beta chains from one sample, sequenced in a study of cytomegalovirus exposure and HLA in healthy donors. The data were produced by immunoSEQ multiplex PCR, yet TCRdb's version contains in-frame clones alone and is incomplete. The table has some 190,000 clones, just under 80% seen once. Sequenced: PBMCs. The receptors here all came from a woman under 40 in good health and CMV-seronegative. The CDR3 runs from the conserved cysteine through the conserved F or W. Each record gives: D gene, clone size, J gene, V gene, CDR3 DNA, CDR3 protein. D genes are given only for firm matches. The listing skips clone size in some rows; elsewhere it reads once, few, many or a size class.

>NA|NA|TRBJ1-2|TRBV6-5
TGTGCCAGCAGTTCGGACTCTACCTCGGGTGGCTACACCTTC
CASSSDSTSGGYTF
>NA|NA|TRBJ2-5|TRBV7-7
TGTGCCAGCAGCTTAGCTCGCGTTTCGGAGACCCAGTACTTC
CASSLARVSETQYF
>TRBD1|NA|TRBJ2-7|TRBV6-6
TGTGCCAGCAGTGGCGTTGGGACAGGTTCAGCCTACGAGCAGTACTTC
CASSGVGTGSAYEQYF
>NA|NA|TRBJ1-6|TRBV4-3
TGCGCCAGCAGCCGCGACAGTTTATATAATTCACCCCTCCACTTT
CASSRDSLYNSPLHF
>NA|once|TRBJ2-2|TRBV5-1
TGCGCCAGCAGCTTGATGACTCAGGGGCTCGACGCCGGGGAGCTGTTTTTT
CASSLMTQGLDAGELFF
>TRBD1|NA|TRBJ2-7|TRBV9
TGTGCCAGCAGTCGGGACAGGGGAACCTACGAGCAGTACTTC
CASSRDRGTYEQYF
>NA|once|TRBJ2-1|TRBV4-3
TGCGCCAGCAGCCAAGGGACTCTCTTAGGTGATGAGCAGTTCTTC
CASSQGTLLGDEQFF
>NA|NA|TRBJ2-7|TRBV7-2
TGTGCCAGCAGCCAGGACACGAGACTAGATTACGAGCAGTACTTC
CASSQDTRLDYEQYF
>TRBD2|NA|TRBJ2-1|TRBV9
TGTGCCAGCAGCCCCTGGACTAGCGGGGCCCATGGTGAGCAGTTCTTC
CASSPWTSGAHGEQFF
>TRBD2|NA|TRBJ2-3|TRBV5-1
TGCGCCAGCAGCGGCGGGACTAGCGGGGGTTCAGATACGCAGTATTTT
CASSGGTSGGSDTQYF